The T cell receptor beta chain described here comes from a study of blood T cell repertoires in COVID-19. As originally analysed: Estimation of nucleated cell counts was performed using reference gene primer amplification. Libraries were prepared by immunoSEQ multiplex PCR; TCRdb keeps only in-frame clonotypes and omits some of them. D and trimming were read from the DNA, whereas the V and J calls and clone size are those reported in that table. The sample holds fewer than 75,000 clones, 85% to 90% seen once. This CDR3 is built from 14 residues. CDR1 and CDR2 (germline): WNHNN, SYGVQD (reference sequence). V shed 4 bases and J 3 bases; nucleotides not matched to a gene: 6.

The chain combines TRBV10-1 with TRBJ2-7; 7 bases agree with TRBD1. The sample consisted of peripheral blood. This TCR was sampled from a man aged 50-60 years with active COVID-19. CDR3 protein: CASSGGTGVYEQYF. Here the CDR3 DNA reads TGCGCCAGCAGTGGGGGTACAGGGGTCTACGAGCAGTACTTC.